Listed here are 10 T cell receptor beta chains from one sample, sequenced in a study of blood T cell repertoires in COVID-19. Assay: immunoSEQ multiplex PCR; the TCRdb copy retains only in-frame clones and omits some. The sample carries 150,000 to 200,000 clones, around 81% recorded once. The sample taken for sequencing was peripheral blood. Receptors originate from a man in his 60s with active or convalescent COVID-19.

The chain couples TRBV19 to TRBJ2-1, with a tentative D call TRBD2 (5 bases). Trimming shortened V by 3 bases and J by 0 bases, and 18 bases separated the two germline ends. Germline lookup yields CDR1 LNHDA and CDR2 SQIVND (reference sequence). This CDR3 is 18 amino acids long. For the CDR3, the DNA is TGTGCCAGTAGTATGGCCAGCGGTCTGAGGAGCTCCTACAATGAGCAGTTCTTC. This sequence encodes CASSMASGLRSSYNEQFF.

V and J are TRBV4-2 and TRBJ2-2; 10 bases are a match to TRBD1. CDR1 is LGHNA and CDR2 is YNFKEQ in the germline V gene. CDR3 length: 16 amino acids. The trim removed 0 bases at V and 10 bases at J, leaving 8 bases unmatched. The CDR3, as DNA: TGTGCCAGCAGCCAAGAGCTGACAGGGGGCTTAGAGGAGCTGTTTTTT. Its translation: CASSQELTGGLEELFF.

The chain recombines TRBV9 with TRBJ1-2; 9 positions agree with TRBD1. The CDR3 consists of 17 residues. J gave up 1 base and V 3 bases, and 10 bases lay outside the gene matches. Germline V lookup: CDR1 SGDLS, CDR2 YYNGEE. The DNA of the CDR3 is TGTGCCAGCAGCGGACCCCACGGGACAGGGTTTAACTATGGCTACACCTTC. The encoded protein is CASSGPHGTGFNYGYTF.

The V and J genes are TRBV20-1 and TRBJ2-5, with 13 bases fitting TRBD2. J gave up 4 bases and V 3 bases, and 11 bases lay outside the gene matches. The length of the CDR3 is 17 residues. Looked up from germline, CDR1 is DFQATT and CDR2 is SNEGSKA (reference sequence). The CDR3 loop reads CSASGLAGDGARETQYF. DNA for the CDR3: TGCAGTGCTAGTGGACTAGCGGGGGACGGAGCGCGAGAGACCCAGTACTTC.

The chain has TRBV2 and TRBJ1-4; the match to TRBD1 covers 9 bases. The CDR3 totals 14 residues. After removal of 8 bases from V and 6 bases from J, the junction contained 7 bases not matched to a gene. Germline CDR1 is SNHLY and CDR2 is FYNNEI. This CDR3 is CASAEGTGYEKLFF. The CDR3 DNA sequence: TGTGCCAGCGCAGAAGGGACAGGGTATGAAAAACTGTTTTTT.

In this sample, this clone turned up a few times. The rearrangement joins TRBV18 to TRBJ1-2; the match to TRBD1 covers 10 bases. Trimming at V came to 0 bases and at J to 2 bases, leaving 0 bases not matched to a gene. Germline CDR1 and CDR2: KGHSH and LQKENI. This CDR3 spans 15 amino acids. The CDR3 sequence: CASSPPGQGNYGYTF. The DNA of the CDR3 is TGTGCCAGCTCACCACCGGGACAGGGGAACTATGGCTACACCTTC. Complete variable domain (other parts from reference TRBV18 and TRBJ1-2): NAGVMQNPRHLVRRRGQEARLRCSPMKGHSHVYWYRQLPEEGLKFMVYLQKENIIDESGMPKERFSAEFPKEGPSILRIQQVVRGDSAAYFCASSPPGQGNYGYTFGSGTRLTVV.

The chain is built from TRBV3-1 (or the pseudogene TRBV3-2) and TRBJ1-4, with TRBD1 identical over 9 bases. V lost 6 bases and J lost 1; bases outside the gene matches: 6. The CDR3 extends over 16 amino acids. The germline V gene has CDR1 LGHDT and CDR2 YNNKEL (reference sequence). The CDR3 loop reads CASSRTGGGTNEKLFF. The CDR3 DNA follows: TGTGCCAGCAGTCGTACAGGGGGCGGAACTAATGAAAAACTGTTTTTT.

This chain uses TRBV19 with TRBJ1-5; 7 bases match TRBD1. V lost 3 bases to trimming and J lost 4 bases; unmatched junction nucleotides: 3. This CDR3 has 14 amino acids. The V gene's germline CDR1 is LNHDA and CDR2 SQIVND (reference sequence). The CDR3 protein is CASSIRQGNQPQHF. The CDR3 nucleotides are TGTGCCAGTAGTATTCGACAGGGTAATCAGCCCCAGCATTTT.

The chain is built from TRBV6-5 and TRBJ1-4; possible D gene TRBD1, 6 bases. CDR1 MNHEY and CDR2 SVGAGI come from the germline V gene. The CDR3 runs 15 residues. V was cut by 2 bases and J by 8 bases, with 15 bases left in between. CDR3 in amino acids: CASSYAGASEEKLFF. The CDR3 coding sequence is TGTGCCAGCAGTTACGCAGGGGCGTCGGAGGAAAAACTGTTTTTT.

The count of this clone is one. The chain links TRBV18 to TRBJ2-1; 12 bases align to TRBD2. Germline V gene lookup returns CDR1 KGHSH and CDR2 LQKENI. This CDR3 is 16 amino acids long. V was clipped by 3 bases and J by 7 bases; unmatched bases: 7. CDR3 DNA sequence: TGTGCCAGCTCACCTCGACTAGCGGGAGTTTCTAATGAGCAGTTCTTC. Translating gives CASSPRLAGVSNEQFF.